This TCR beta chain was observed in a study of beta chain features in type 1 diabetes. Turning to the study itself: All samples yielded some 100,000,000 examined sorted cells. The study's findings and limits: A greater similarity of naive, central memory and Treg TCRB repertoires was seen among patients than among healthy donors. Type 1 diabetes patients showed fewer insertions and more deletions at VDJ junctions. Among all four CD4+ subsets, Type 1 diabetes patients had TCRB CDR3s that were moderately but significantly shorter.

Sequencing targeted expressed TCRB transcripts, as all isolated RNA had been reverse transcribed. Only in-frame clones appear in the TCRdb table, and some are missing; sequencing was by immunoSEQ multiplex PCR. The table records about 160,000 clones, 10% of them present only once. The germline V gene has CDR1 LNHNV and CDR2 YYDKDF (reference sequence). V shed 3 bases, J shed 9 bases, and the junction held 5 bases outside the gene matches. This CDR3 contains 13 residues. This clone was seen at least ten times. Its antigen is unknown. Researchers reported sorting CD4+ naive, central memory, regulatory and stem cell-like memory cells via CD45RO/CCR7/CD25/CD127/CD95/CD27.

This clonotype was sampled from a man aged 25 to 45 with type 1 diabetes. The chain uses TRBV15 and TRBJ2-1, with TRBD1 matching over 7 bases. The sample consisted of central memory CD4+ T cells from blood. The CDR3 loop is CATSSARGTEQFF. The CDR3 region has the DNA TGTGCCACCAGCAGCGCCAGGGGGACTGAGCAGTTCTTC.